This entry is about one T cell receptor beta chain. The CDR3 contains 12 residues. CDR1 MDHEN and CDR2 SYDVKM come from the germline V gene. Trimming cost V 6 bases and J 3 bases, with 6 bases left between them. TCRdb reprocessed the RT-PCR reads via MiXCR and lists one record per CDR3 protein. The table records around 700,000 distinct CDR3 sequences, around 14% of them present only once. Sequenced material: memory CD4+ T cells from blood. The origin of this receptor is a female donor in good health, serving as a healthy control. The genes are TRBV28 and TRBJ2-1, with D possibly matching TRBD2 (6 bases). The CDR3 here is CASRGLYNEQFF. CDR3 DNA: TGTGCCAGCAGGGGACTCTACAATGAGCAGTTCTTC.